The clone carrying this T cell receptor (beta chain) was observed many times. Within a library made for alpha chains, this beta chain is off target, and its count is uninformative. Germline V gives CDR1 SGHRS, CDR2 YFSETQ. The CDR3 length is 14 residues. The V end was cut by 2 bases, the J end by 0 bases, with 8 bases between. The data are from a study of spatial heterogeneity in lung cancer. About the research overall: The donor group consisted of over 55 patients who had untreated, early-stage non-small cell lung cancer.

Regarding time point: blood taken at disease recurrence. Tumor, nontumor lung or frozen PBMC supplied whole RNA, sequenced without sorting. Every TCR cDNA molecule bore a unique molecular identifier. TCRdb itself ran the 5' RACE reads through MiXCR, one entry per CDR3 protein. In the table there are 8,500 to 10,000 distinct CDR3 sequences, 3% to 4.5% of which are singletons. The V call is TRBV5-1, the J call TRBJ1-1, with D uncertain. Sequencing was performed on PBMCs, taken at recurrence. This clonotype was obtained from a female donor with early-stage non-small cell lung cancer. CDR3 DNA: TGCGCCAGCAGCTTTGACGGACTGAACACTGAAGCTTTCTTT. Translating it yields CASSFDGLNTEAFF.